This T cell receptor (beta chain) derives from a study of blood T cell repertoires in COVID-19 (dated by TCRdb to 2018 to 2020). With respect to the entire study: Samples covering the acute and convalescent phases of COVID-19 were provided by collaborators in the United States, Italy and Spain. Where available, HLA class I and class II types were obtained from metadata supplied by the sample provider rather than from assay-based typing. The samples were drawn from the first 160 participants of the ongoing ImmuneRACE study and from 1,254 subjects provided by 6 global collaborators. Nearly every sample came with metadata listing a de-identified subject ID, COVID-19 status, age in years and sex. A freely available public database, intended as a resource for researchers studying the immune response to SARS-CoV-2, is where the repertoires were released. The material from the prospective study consisted of cDNA or gDNA derived from T cells, B-cell-depleted T cells, or PBMCs. Subjects who had been exposed to COVID-19, were actively infected with it, or had recovered from it provided the deeply sampled blood TCRbeta repertoires that made up the dataset.

The immunoSEQ Assay, a bias-controlled multiplex PCR, was used to amplify TCRbeta CDR3 regions from genomic DNA. In the original analysis: The number of nucleated cells in each sample was estimated by amplification of reference gene primers within the assay. To quantify the absolute abundance of each unique TCRbeta CDR3 rearrangement, sequence reads were collapsed and filtered. For each sample, productive Simpson clonality was calculated by taking the square root of Simpson's diversity index across productive rearrangements. TCRdb provides this immuneACCESS table in a form limited to in-frame rearrangements. Some clones are lacking; in checked studies, under half of them reflect an unresolved V gene, and why the rest are absent is not known. The V and J calls and clone size were taken over from that table, and D and trimming were inferred from the DNA. The sample table shows approximately 220,000 clones, and about 88% are seen once. The leading ten clones occupy roughly 2.6% of the sample.

Cut back by 4 bases and 6 bases, the V and J ends lie 12 bases apart. Its CDR3 holds 13 amino acids, cysteine through phenylalanine. Only the CDR3 DNA is retained, 39 bases long and in frame from the first base. In the germline V gene (reference sequence), CDR1 corresponds to LNHDA and CDR2 to SQIVND. Enrolling through a virtual design, the prospective study's participants ranged in age from roughly 18 to 90 years and lived across some 22 United States geographic areas. To assign participants to cohorts, the prospective study relied on clinical history that participants themselves reported in a screening survey and a study questionnaire. ImmuneRACE Cohort 3 recovered participants were defined by two consecutive negative NP/OP PCR tests, healthcare professional clearance, or symptom resolution. In the prospective study, whole blood, serum and a nasopharyngeal or oropharyngeal swab were collected from each participant by mobile phlebotomists. Prospective study participants could optionally give additional blood draws and questionnaires over a roughly two-month period. Before DNA extraction, blood samples from the prospective study were shipped at room temperature or frozen.

Overall results and qualifications from the work: The quantity of clinical and demographic metadata differed by source and by participant and was supplied without curation.

As regards this clone: Its antigen is still unknown. No qualities accompany the bases; no much larger clone lies one base away.

The specimen was PBMCs or T cells enriched from blood (not recorded which). The receptor's source is a woman between 25 and 40 years old who had recovered from COVID-19. The sequence links TRBV19 to TRBJ1-2; the D gene remains uncertain. The DNA reads TGTGCCAGTAGTAGAAGGCAGGAAAATGGCTACACCTTC. Translated, it gives CASSRRQENGYTF.